The sequence of this TCR beta chain was determined in a study of blood T cell repertoires in COVID-19. Background on the study: Samples taken during acute and convalescent COVID-19 were collected in the United States, Italy and Spain.

Here immunoSEQ multiplex PCR was the method, and the copy in TCRdb shows in-frame clones only, minus some. This table has fewer than 350,000 clones, approximately 91% appearing once. Germline lookup yields CDR1 SGHRS and CDR2 YFSETQ. Trimming removed 4 bases at V and 0 bases at J, with 14 bases between. The CDR3 has 16 amino acids. Membership in each cohort depended on participant-reported clinical history. Participants in the exposed group had met a COVID-19 case in the 2 weeks before joining the study. This receptor was identified in a woman in her thirties who had been exposed to COVID-19. Sequenced: PBMCs or T cells enriched from blood (not recorded which). The chain has TRBV5-1 and TRBJ1-3; unclear D gene. The CDR3 spells CASSMSGISSGNTIYF. CDR3 nucleotide sequence: TGCGCCAGCAGCATGTCCGGGATTAGCTCTGGAAACACCATATATTTT.